This T cell receptor (beta chain) was obtained from a study of blood T cell repertoires in COVID-19. Study-level background: T cells, B-cell-depleted T cells, or PBMCs supplied cDNA or gDNA.

This CDR3 region has 12 residues. Trimming pared 3 bases from V and 2 bases from J, leaving 4 bases between. Germline CDR1 ENHRY, CDR2 SYGVKD. Sequencing used immunoSEQ multiplex PCR; TCRdb keeps in-frame clones, though not all of them. The data contain 50,000 to 70,000 clones, around 65% of them singletons. Participants' reported clinical history set cohort assignment. Exposed participants encountered a COVID-19 case during the 2 weeks preceding study entry. This receptor was taken from a woman aged 55-69 years who had been exposed to COVID-19. This chain connects TRBV10-3 to TRBJ1-1; D gene unclear. Sequencing was done on a sample of PBMCs or T cells enriched from blood (not recorded which). CDR3 sequence: CAISEQNTEAFF. The CDR3 nucleotides are TGTGCCATCAGTGAACAAAACACTGAAGCTTTCTTT.